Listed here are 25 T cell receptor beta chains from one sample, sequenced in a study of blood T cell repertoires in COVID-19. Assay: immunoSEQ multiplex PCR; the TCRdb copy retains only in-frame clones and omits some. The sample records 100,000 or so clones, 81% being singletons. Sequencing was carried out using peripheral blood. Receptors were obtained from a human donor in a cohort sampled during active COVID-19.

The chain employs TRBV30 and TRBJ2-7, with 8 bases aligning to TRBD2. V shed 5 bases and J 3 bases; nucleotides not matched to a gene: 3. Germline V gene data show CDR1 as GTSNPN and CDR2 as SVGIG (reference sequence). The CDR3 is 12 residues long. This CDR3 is CAWAGGGYEQYF. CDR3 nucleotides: TGTGCCTGGGCGGGGGGAGGCTACGAGCAGTACTTC.

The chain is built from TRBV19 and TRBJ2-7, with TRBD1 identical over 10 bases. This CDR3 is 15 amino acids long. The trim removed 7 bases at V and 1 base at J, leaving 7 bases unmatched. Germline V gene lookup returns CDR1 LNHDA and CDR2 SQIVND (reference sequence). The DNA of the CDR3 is TGTGCCAGTACCACGTGGACAGGGGGTTCCTACGAGCAGTACTTC. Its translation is CASTTWTGGSYEQYF. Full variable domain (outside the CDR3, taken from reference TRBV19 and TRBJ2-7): DGGITQSPKYLFRKEGQNVTLSCEQNLNHDAMYWYRQDPGQGLRLIYYSQIVNDFQKGDIAEGYSVSREKKESFPLTVTSAQKNPTAFYLCASTTWTGGSYEQYFGPGTRLTVT.

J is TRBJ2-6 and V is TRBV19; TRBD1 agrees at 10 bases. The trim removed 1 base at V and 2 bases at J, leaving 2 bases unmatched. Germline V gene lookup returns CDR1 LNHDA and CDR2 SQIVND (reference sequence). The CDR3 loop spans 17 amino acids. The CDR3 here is CASSIGGQGAGANVLTF. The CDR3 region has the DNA TGTGCCAGTAGTATAGGCGGACAGGGGGCTGGGGCCAACGTCCTGACTTTC.

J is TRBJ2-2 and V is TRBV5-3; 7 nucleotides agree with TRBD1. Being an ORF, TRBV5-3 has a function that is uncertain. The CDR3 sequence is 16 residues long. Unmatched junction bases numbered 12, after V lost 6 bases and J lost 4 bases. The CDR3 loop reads CARILRCRGITGELFF. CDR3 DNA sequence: TGTGCCAGAATACTCCGCTGCAGGGGGATCACCGGGGAGCTGTTTTTT.

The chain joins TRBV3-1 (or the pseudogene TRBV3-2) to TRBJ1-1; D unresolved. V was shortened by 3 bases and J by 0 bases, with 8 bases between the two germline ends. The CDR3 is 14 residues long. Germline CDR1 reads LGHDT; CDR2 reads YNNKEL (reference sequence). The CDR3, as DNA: TGTGCCAGCAGCCAGGGCCGACTGAACACTGAAGCTTTCTTT. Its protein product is CASSQGRLNTEAFF.

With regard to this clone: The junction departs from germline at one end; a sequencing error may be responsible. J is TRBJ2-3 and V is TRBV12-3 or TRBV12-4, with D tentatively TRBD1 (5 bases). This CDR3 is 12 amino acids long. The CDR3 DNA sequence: TGTGCCACGACGATCTTAGGGGCCATATCGCATTTT. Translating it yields CATTILGAISHF.

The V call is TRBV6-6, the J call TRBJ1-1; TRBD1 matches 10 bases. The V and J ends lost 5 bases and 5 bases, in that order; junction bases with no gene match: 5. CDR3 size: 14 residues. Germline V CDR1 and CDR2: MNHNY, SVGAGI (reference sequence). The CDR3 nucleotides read TGTGCCAGCAGTCCCGACAGGGGGCATACTGAAGCTTTCTTT. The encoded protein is CASSPDRGHTEAFF.

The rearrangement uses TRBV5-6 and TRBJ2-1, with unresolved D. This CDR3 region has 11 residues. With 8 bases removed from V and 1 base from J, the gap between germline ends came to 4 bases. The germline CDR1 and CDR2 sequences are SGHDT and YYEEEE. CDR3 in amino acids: CASLSYNEQFF. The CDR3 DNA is TGTGCCAGTCTTTCCTACAATGAGCAGTTCTTC.

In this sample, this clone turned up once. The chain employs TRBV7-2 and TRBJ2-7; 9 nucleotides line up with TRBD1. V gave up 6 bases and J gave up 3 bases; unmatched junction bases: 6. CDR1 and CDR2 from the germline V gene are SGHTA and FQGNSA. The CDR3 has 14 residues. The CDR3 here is CASRPPGQGYEQYF. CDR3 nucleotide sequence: TGTGCCAGCAGACCACCGGGACAGGGCTACGAGCAGTACTTC.

CDR3 protein: CASRPGTGGLDTQYF. CDR3 DNA: TGCGCCAGCAGGCCCGGGACAGGGGGCTTGGATACGCAGTATTTT. The rearrangement uses TRBV5-1 and TRBJ2-3; 12 bases are shared with TRBD1. Germline trimming cut 5 bases from V and 6 bases from J; bases unmatched to any gene: 7. Germline assignment: CDR1 SGHRS and CDR2 YFSETQ. The CDR3 runs to 15 residues.

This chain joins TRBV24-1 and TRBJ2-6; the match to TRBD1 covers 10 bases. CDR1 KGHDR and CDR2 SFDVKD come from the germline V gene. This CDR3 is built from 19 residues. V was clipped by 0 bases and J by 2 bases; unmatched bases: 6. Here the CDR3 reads CATSDLGDRGPTGANVLTF. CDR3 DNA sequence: TGTGCCACCAGTGATTTGGGGGACAGGGGCCCCACTGGGGCCAACGTCCTGACTTTC.

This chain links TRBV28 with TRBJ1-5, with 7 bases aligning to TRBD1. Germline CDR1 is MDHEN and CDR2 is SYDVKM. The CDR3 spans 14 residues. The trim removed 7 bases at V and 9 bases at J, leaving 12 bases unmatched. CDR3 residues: CASITGAQRGPQHF. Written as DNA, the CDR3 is TGTGCCAGCATTACAGGGGCCCAGCGTGGGCCCCAGCATTTT.

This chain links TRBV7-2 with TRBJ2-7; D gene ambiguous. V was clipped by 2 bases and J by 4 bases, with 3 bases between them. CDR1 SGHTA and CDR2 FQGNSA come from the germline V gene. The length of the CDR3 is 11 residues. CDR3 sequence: CASSLLYEQYF. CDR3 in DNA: TGTGCCAGCAGCTTATTATACGAGCAGTACTTC.

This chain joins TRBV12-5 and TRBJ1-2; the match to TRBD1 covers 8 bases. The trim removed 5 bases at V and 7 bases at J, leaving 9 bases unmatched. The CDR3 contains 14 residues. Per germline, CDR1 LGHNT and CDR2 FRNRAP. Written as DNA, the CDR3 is TGTGCTAGTGGTGTATCGGGACAGGTGATTGGCTACACCTTC. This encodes CASGVSGQVIGYTF. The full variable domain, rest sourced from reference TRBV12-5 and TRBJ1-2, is DARVTQTPRHKVTEMGQEVTMRCQPILGHNTVFWYRQTMMQGLELLAYFRNRAPLDDSGMPKDRFSAEMPDATLATLKIQPSEPRDSAVYFCASGVSGQVIGYTFGSGTRLTVV.

CDR3: CASSSLKTTNEKLFF. The DNA of the CDR3 is TGTGCCAGCAGTTCCCTAAAAACAACTAATGAAAAACTGTTTTTT. The rearrangement uses TRBV28 and TRBJ1-4; the D is unclear. Germline V gene sequence: CDR1 MDHEN, CDR2 SYDVKM. V lost 4 bases, J lost 0 bases, and 9 bases lay in between. The CDR3 is made up of 15 amino acids.

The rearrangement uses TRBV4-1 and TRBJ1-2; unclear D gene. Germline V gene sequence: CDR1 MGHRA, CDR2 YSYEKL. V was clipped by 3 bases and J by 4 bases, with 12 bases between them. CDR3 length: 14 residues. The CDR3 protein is CASSHDRGTYGYTF. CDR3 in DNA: TGCGCCAGCAGCCATGATAGAGGAACCTATGGCTACACCTTC.

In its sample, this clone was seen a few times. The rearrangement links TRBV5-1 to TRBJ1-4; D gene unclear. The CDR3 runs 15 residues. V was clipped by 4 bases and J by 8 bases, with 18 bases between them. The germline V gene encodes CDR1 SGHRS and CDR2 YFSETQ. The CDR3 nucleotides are TGCGCCAGCAGCCCGGAAGAGGGTAAACGGGAAAAACTGTTTTTT. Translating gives CASSPEEGKREKLFF.

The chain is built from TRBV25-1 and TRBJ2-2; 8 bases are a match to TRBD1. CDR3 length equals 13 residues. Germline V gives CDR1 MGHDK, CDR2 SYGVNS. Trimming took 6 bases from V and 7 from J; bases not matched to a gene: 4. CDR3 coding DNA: TGTGCCAGCAGACAGGGGGTTTTCGGGGAGCTGTTTTTT. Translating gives CASRQGVFGELFF.

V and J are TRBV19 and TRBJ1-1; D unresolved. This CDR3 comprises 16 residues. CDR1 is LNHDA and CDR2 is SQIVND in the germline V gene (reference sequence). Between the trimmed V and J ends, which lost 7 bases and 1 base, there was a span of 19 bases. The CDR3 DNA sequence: TGTGCCAGTAAGTCAAAGTCCAGGATAAAGAACACTGAAGCTTTCTTT. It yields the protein CASKSKSRIKNTEAFF.

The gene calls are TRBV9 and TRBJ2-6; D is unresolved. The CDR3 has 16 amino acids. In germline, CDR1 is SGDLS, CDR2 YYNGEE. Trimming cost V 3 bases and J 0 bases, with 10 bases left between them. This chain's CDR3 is CASSEIQNSGANVLTF. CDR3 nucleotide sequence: TGTGCCAGCAGCGAAATTCAGAACTCTGGGGCCAACGTCCTGACTTTC.

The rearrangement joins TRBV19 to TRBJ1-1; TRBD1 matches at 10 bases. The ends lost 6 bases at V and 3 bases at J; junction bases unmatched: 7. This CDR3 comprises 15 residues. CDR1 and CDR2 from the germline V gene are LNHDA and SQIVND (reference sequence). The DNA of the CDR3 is TGTGCCAGTAGCCCGACAGGGGGCGGATACACTGAAGCTTTCTTT. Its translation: CASSPTGGGYTEAFF.

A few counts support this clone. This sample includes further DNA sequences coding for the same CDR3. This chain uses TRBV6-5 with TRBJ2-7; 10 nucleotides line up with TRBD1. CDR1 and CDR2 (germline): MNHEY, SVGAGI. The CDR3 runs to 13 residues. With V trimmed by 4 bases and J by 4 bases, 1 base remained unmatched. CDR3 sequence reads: CASSSDRGYEQYF. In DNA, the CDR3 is TGTGCCAGCAGTTCGGACAGGGGGTACGAGCAGTACTTC.

The CDR3 loop reads CASSDAGGTETQYF. The CDR3 DNA reads as TGCGCCAGCAGTGATGCGGGAGGAACGGAGACCCAGTACTTC. The V call is TRBV10-2, the J call TRBJ2-5; TRBD2 agrees at 8 bases. The germline V gene has CDR1 WSHSY and CDR2 SAAADI. With 3 bases clipped from V and 5 bases from J, the junction kept 5 bases outside the gene matches. The CDR3 spans 14 residues.

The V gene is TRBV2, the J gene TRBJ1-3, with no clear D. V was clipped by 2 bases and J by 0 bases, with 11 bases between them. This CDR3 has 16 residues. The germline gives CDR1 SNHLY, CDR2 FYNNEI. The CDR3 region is CASSEQAAGSGNTIYF. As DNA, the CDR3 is TGTGCCAGCAGTGAACAAGCGGCAGGCTCTGGAAACACCATATATTTT.

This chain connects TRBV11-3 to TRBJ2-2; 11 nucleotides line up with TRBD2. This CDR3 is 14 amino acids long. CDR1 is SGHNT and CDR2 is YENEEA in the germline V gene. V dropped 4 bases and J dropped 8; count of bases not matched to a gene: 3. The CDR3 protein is CASSSLAGAGELFF. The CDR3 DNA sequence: TGTGCCAGCAGCTCACTAGCGGGAGCTGGGGAGCTGTTTTTT.